This T cell receptor (beta chain) was identified during a study of tumor and adjacent non-tumor tissue in lung cancer. Study in general: There were approximately twelve adenocarcinoma, 2 squamous cell carcinoma and 1 small cell lung cancer cases.

A remark on this clonotype: The junction shows a germline mismatch at one end, possibly a read error.

The germline V gene encodes CDR1 SGHAT and CDR2 FQNNGV. The CDR3 has 19 amino acids. This sample's RNA came from whole unsorted tissue. The library came from three nested PCR rounds adapted from ARM-PCR protocols. TCRdb re-analysed the multiplex PCR reads in MiXCR, keeping a single row per CDR3 protein. The sample lists 220,000 or so distinct CDR3 sequences, roughly 70% occurring once. Source material: lung tumor tissue. This TCR derives from a man aged 60 to 69 with non-small cell lung cancer. The genes are TRBV11-2 and TRBJ2-6; 7 positions agree with TRBD1. The CDR3 nucleotides read TGTGCCAGCAACTTAGTTCCAGAGGACAGGCCCTCTGGGGCCAACATCCTGACTTTC. As protein: CASNLVPEDRPSGANILTF.